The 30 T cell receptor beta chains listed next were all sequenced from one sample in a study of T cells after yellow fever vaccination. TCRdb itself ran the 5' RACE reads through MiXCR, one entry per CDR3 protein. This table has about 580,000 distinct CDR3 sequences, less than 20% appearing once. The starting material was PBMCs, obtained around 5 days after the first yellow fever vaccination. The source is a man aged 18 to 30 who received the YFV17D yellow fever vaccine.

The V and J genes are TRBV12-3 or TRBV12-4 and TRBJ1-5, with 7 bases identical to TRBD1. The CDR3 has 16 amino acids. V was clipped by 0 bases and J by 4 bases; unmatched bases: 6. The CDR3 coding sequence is TGTGCCAGCAGTTTAGCTAGGGGACAGTTTAATCAGCCCCAGCATTTT. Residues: CASSLARGQFNQPQHF.

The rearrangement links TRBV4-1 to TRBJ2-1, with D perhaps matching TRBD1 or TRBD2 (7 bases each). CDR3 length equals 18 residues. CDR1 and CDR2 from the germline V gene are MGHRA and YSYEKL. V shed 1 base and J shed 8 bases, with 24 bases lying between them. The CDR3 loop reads CASSQVIPIQGGDHEQFF. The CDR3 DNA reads TGCGCCAGCAGCCAAGTTATCCCCATTCAGGGGGGGGACCATGAGCAGTTCTTC.

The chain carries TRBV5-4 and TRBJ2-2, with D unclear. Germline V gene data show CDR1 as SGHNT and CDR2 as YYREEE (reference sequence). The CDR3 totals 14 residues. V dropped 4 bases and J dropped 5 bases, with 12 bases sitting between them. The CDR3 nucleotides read TGTGCCAGCAGCACTGAGCCGGAAACCGGGGAGCTGTTTTTT. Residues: CASSTEPETGELFF.

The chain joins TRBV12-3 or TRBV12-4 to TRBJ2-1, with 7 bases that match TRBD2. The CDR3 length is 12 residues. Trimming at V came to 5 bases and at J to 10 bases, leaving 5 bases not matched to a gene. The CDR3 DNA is TGTGCCAGCAGTGAGGTCGGGGGGGAGCAGTTCTTC. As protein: CASSEVGGEQFF.

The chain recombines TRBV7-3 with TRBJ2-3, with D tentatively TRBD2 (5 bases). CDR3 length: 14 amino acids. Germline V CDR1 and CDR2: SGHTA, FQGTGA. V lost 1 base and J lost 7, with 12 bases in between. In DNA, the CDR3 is TGTGCCAGCAGCTTAAACCGGGGAGTAAATACGCAGTATTTT. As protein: CASSLNRGVNTQYF.

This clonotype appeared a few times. The CDR3 loop reads CASSQRLVTGFNGELFF. Written as DNA, the CDR3 is TGTGCCAGCAGTCAAAGGCTTGTGACAGGGTTTAACGGGGAGCTGTTTTTT. The chain combines TRBV27 with TRBJ2-2, with 7 bases that match TRBD1. The V segment lost 5 bases and the J segment 7 bases; nucleotides outside the gene matches: 16. CDR3 length: 17 amino acids. Germline V lookup: CDR1 MNHEY, CDR2 SMNVEV (reference sequence).

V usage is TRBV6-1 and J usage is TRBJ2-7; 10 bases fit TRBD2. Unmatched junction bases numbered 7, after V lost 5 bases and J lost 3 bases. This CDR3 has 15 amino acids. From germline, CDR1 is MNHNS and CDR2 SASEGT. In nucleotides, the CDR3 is TGTGCCAGCAGTAAAAAGCGGGGGGGTCGCTACGAGCAGTACTTC. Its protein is CASSKKRGGRYEQYF.

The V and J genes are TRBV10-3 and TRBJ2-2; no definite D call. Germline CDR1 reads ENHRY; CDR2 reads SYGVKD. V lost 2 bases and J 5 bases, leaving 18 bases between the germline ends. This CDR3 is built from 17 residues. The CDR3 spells CAISERSMGLVTGELFF. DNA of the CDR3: TGTGCCATCAGTGAGCGATCTATGGGCCTTGTAACCGGGGAGCTGTTTTTT.

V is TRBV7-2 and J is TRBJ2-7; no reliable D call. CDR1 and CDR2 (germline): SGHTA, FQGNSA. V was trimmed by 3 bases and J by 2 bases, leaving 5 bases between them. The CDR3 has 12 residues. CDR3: CASSLQPYEQYF. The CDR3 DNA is TGTGCCAGCAGCTTGCAACCCTACGAGCAGTACTTC. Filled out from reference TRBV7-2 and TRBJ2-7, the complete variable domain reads GAGVSQSPSNKVTEKGKDVELRCDPISGHTALYWYRQSLGQGLEFLIYFQGNSAPDKSGLPSDRFSAERTGGSVSTLTIQRTQQEDSAVYLCASSLQPYEQYFGPGTRLTVT.

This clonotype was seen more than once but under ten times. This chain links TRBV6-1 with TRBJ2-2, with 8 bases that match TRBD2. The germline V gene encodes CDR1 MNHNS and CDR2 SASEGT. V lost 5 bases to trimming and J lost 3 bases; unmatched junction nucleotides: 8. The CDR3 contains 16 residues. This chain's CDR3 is CASSQSSSGYTGELFF. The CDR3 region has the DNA TGTGCCAGCAGTCAGAGCTCTAGCGGGTACACCGGGGAGCTGTTTTTT.

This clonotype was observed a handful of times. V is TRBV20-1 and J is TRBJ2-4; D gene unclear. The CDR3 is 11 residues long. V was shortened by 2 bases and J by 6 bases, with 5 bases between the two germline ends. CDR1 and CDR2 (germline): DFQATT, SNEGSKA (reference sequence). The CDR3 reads CSARPGNIQYF. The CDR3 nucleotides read TGCAGTGCTAGACCCGGAAACATTCAGTACTTC.

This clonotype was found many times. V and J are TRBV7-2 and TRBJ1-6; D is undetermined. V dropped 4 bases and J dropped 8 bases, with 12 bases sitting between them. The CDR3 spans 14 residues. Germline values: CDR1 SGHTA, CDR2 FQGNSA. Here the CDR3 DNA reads TGTGCCAGCAGCTCCCAGGCCGGGGATTCACCCCTCCACTTT. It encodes CASSSQAGDSPLHF.

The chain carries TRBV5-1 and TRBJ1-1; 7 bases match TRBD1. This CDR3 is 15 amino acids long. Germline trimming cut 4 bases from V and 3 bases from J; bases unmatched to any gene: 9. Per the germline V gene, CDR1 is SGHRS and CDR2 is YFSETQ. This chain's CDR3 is CASSARQGVDTEAFF. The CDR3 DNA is TGCGCCAGCAGCGCTCGACAGGGTGTGGACACTGAAGCTTTCTTT.

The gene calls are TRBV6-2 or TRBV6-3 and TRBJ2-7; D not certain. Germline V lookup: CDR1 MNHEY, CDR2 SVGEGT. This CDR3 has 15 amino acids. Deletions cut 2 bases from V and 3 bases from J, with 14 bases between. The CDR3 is CASSYGSLLGYEQYV. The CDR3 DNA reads TGTGCCAGCAGTTACGGTTCTCTACTGGGCTACGAGCAGTACGTC.

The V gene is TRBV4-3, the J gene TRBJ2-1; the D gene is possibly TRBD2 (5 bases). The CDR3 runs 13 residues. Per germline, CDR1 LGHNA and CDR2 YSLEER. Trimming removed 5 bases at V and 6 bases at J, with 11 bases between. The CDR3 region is CASSNILANEQFF. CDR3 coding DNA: TGCGCCAGCAGCAACATCCTAGCCAATGAGCAGTTCTTC.

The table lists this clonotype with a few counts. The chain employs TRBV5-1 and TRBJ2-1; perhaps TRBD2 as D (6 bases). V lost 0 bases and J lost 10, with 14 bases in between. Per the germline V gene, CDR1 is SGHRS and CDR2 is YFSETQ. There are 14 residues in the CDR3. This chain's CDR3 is CASSLGDWGLEQFF. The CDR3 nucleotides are TGCGCCAGCAGCTTGGGGGACTGGGGGTTGGAGCAGTTCTTC.

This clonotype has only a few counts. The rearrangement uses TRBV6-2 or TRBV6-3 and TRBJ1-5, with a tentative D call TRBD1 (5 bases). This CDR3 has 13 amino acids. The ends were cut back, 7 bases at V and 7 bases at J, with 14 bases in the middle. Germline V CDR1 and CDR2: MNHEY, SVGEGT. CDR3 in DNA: TGTGCCAGCAACGGGACCCCTGGGCAGCCCCAGCATTTT. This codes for CASNGTPGQPQHF.

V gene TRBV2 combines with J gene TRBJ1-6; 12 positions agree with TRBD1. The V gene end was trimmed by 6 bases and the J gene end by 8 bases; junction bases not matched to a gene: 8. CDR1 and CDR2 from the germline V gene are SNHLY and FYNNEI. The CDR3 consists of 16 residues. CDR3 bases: TGTGCCAGCAGATTGCCGGGACAGGGGGCTTATTCACCCCTCCACTTT. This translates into CASRLPGQGAYSPLHF. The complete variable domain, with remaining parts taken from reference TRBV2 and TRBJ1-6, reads EPEVTQTPSHQVTQMGQEVILRCVPISNHLYFYWYRQILGQKVEFLVSFYNNEISEKSEIFDDQFSVERPDGSNFTLKIRSTKLEDSAMYFCASRLPGQGAYSPLHFGNGTRLTVT.

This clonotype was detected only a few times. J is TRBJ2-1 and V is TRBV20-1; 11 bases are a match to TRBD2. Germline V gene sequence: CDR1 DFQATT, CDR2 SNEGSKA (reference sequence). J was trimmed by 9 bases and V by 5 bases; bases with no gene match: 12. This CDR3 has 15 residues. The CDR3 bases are TGCAGTGCTCGACTTAGCGGGGGGGCTATCGGTGAGCAGTTCTTC. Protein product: CSARLSGGAIGEQFF.

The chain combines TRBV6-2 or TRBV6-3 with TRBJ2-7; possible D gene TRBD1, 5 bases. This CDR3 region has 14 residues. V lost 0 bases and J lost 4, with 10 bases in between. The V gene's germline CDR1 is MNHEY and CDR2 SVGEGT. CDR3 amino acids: CASSYSRTPYEQYV. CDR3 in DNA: TGTGCCAGCAGTTACTCCAGGACACCTTACGAGCAGTACGTC.

In DNA, the CDR3 is TGTGCCAGCAGCGGCGGGACTCAGACGCAGCATTTT. It specifies CASSGGTQTQHF. This sequence joins TRBV7-9 and TRBJ1-5; D is possibly TRBD1 (5 bases). In germline, CDR1 is SEHNR, CDR2 FQNEAQ (reference sequence). V lost 5 bases to trimming and J lost 13 bases, with 15 bases between them. This CDR3 contains 12 residues.

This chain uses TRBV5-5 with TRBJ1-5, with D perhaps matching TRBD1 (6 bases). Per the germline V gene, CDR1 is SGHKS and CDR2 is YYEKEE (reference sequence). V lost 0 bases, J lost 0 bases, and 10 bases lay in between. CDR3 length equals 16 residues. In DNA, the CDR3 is TGTGCCAGCAGCTTGGGGGGGCCATATAGCAATCAGCCCCAGCATTTT. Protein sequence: CASSLGGPYSNQPQHF.

CDR3 DNA sequence: TGCGCCGCCACGGCAGCGGGGGGCAACCAAGAGACCCAGTACTTC. It yields the protein CAATAAGGNQETQYF. This chain joins TRBV10-2 and TRBJ2-5; 9 positions agree with TRBD2. With 11 bases clipped from V and 0 bases from J, the junction kept 10 bases outside the gene matches. Germline CDR1 and CDR2: WSHSY and SAAADI. This CDR3 comprises 15 residues.

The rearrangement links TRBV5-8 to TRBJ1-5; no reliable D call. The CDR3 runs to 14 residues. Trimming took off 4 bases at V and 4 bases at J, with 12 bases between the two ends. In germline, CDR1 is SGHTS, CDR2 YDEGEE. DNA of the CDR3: TGTGCCAGCAGCCCCTGGGGAGCAAATCAGCCCCAGCATTTT. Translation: CASSPWGANQPQHF.

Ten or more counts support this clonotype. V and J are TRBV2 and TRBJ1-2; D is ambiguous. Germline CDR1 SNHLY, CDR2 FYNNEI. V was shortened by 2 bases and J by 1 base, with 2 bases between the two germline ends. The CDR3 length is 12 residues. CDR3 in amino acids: CASSENNYGYTF. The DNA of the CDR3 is TGTGCCAGCAGTGAAAATAACTATGGCTACACCTTC.

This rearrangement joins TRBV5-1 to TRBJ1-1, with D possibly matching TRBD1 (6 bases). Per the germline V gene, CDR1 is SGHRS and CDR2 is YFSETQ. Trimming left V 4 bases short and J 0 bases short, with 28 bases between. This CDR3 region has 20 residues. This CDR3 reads CASSLTHRVRLDNMNTEAFF. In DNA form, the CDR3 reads TGCGCCAGCAGCCTCACCCACAGGGTCAGGTTAGACAACATGAACACTGAAGCTTTCTTT.

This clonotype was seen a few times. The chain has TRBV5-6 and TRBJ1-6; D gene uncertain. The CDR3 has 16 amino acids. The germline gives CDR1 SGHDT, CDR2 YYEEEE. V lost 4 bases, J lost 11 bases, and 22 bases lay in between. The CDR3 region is CASSLRVDAALTPLHF. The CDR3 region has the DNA TGTGCCAGCAGCCTGCGGGTCGACGCGGCTTTGACACCCCTCCACTTT.

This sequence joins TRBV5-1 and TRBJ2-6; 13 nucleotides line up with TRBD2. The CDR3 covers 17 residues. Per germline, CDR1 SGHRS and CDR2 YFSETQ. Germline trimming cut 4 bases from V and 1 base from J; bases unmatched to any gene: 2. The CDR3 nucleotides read TGCGCCAGCAGCCTACTAGCGGGGGGGTCTGGGGCCAACGTCCTGACTTTC. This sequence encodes CASSLLAGGSGANVLTF.

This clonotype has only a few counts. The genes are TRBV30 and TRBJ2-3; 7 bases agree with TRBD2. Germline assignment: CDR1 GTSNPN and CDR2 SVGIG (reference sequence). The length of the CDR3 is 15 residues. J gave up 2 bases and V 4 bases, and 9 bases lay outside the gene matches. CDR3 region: CAWTTSGASTDTQYF. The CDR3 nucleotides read TGTGCCTGGACCACCAGCGGGGCGTCCACAGATACGCAGTATTTT.

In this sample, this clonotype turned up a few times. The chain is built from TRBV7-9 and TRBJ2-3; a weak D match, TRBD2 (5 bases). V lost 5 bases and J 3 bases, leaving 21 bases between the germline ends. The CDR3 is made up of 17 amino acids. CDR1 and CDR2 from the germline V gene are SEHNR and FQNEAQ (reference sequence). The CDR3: CASSPVGGGRGTDTQYF. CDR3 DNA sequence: TGTGCCAGCAGCCCAGTAGGCGGCGGAAGAGGGACAGATACGCAGTATTTT.